The present entry profiles one T cell receptor (beta chain) with its context. What it binds is unknown. Presence of unique molecular identifiers characterized the TCR beta cDNA libraries. T cells, about 0.9 to 11 million of them, yielded hundreds of thousands of cDNA molecules. MiXCR, applied by TCRdb to the PCR reads, yields one record per CDR3 protein. This sample carries about 620,000 distinct CDR3 sequences, about 44% of them seen once, and the ten largest clones take 1.5% to 2%. This sample was taken from a study of post-analysis software for immune sequencing data. The CDR3 contains 14 residues. The V end was cut by 1 base, the J end by 10 bases, with 13 bases between. Germline V lookup: CDR1 LGHDT, CDR2 YNNKEL (reference sequence). Findings and caveats of the study: TRBV5-6, TRBV5-1 and TRBV20-1 belonged to a set of roughly five TRBV segments that were more frequent in patients than controls. Under F measure analysis, samples from one preparation batch co-clustered strongly. Among multiple sclerosis patients, normalized Chao1 diversity was significantly below that of controls.

The chain combines TRBV3-1 with TRBJ1-4; D gene ambiguous. The receptor's source is a girl aged 10 to 17 with multiple sclerosis. The sample comprised blood. The CDR3 here is CASSQVGGPAKLFF. As DNA, the CDR3 is TGTGCCAGCAGCCAAGTGGGAGGGCCCGCAAAACTGTTTTTT.